The 12 T cell receptor beta chains presented below share a single source sample, sequenced in a study of tumor-infiltrating lymphocytes in oesophageal squamous cell carcinoma. TCRdb used MiXCR to reprocess the PCR reads, holding one entry per CDR3 protein. The data hold about 21,000 distinct CDR3 sequences, with roughly 36% observed a single time. Sequencing used esophageal tumor tissue. The receptor set was obtained from a male donor with esophageal squamous cell carcinoma.

As to this clonotype: Mismatch with germline at one junction end may stem from a read error. The chain couples TRBV7-8 to TRBJ2-4; 9 bases are a match to TRBD2. Looked up from germline, CDR1 is SGHVS and CDR2 is FQNEAQ. This CDR3 is 13 amino acids long. The CDR3 DNA follows: TGTGCCAGCAGCTACCGAACCGGGACTAGCAGTATCTTC. The encoded protein is CASSYRTGTSSIF.

This clonotype was observed at least ten times. The chain combines TRBV7-9 with TRBJ1-4; 8 bases line up with TRBD1. There are 15 residues in the CDR3. CDR1 is SEHNR and CDR2 is FQNEAQ in the germline V gene (reference sequence). The trim removed 5 bases at V and 3 bases at J, leaving 5 bases unmatched. The CDR3 sequence is CASSIRTGSNEKLFF. Here the CDR3 DNA reads TGTGCCAGCAGCATCCGGACAGGGTCTAATGAAAAACTGTTTTTT. The full variable domain, completed using reference TRBV7-9 and TRBJ1-4, is DTGVSQNPRHKITKRGQNVTFRCDPISEHNRLYWYRQTLGQGPEFLTYFQNEAQLEKSRLLSDRFSAERPKGSFSTLEIQRTEQGDSAMYLCASSIRTGSNEKLFFGSGTQLSVL.

This clonotype was observed many times. This chain links TRBV18 with TRBJ2-4; no definite D call. The tail of the sequence fits TRBJ2-5 better, so the J call may be wrong. CDR1 and CDR2 (germline): KGHSH, LQKENI. The CDR3 runs 13 residues. The CDR3 DNA sequence: TGTGCCAGCTCACCACGGTTTGGAGAGACCCAGTACTTC. It specifies CASSPRFGETQYF.

This clonotype was seen more than once but under ten times. The chain joins TRBV7-9 to TRBJ1-2, with 7 bases fitting TRBD1. V trimming: 5 bases; J trimming: 8 bases; junction bases outside the gene matches: 5. CDR1 is SEHNR, CDR2 FQNEAQ, per germline (reference sequence). This CDR3 contains 12 residues. As DNA, the CDR3 is TGTGCCAGCAGCACAGGGGTCGGGGGCTACACCTTC. This sequence encodes CASSTGVGGYTF.

This clonotype has a count of ten or more. The CDR3: CASSSPQGGAFF. The DNA of the CDR3 is TGTGCCAGCAGCTCTCCGCAGGGGGGAGCTTTCTTT. This chain uses TRBV6-1 with TRBJ1-1, with TRBD1 identical over 7 bases. The junction had 8 bases not matched to a gene; V was cut back by 6 bases and J by 10 bases. Germline CDR1 reads MNHNS; CDR2 reads SASEGT. CDR3 size: 12 residues.

This clonotype was recorded many times. This rearrangement joins TRBV4-1 to TRBJ2-5; D remains unclear. Germline lookup yields CDR1 MGHRA and CDR2 YSYEKL. With 1 base removed from V and 1 base from J, the gap between germline ends came to 7 bases. The length of the CDR3 is 14 residues. The CDR3 sequence is CASSQVGPQETQYF. CDR3 nucleotide sequence: TGCGCCAGCAGCCAAGTAGGGCCCCAAGAGACCCAGTACTTC.

The table lists this clonotype with a few counts. V is TRBV29-1 and J is TRBJ1-1; TRBD1 is a possible D gene (5 bases). Per germline, CDR1 SQVTM and CDR2 ANQGSEA. Trimming removed 6 bases from V and 1 base from J, with 9 bases in between. The CDR3 runs to 12 residues. In DNA, the CDR3 is TGCAGCGTCTGGCAGGGGAACACTGAAGCTTTCTTT. Protein sequence: CSVWQGNTEAFF.

Relative to its sample, this clonotype is large. The chain couples TRBV7-6 to TRBJ2-1, with 9 bases fitting TRBD1. CDR3 length equals 13 residues. Unmatched junction bases numbered 4, after V lost 4 bases and J lost 9 bases. The germline V gene encodes CDR1 SGHVS and CDR2 FNYEAQ. CDR3: CASSWDRESEQFF. Written as DNA, the CDR3 is TGTGCCAGCAGCTGGGACAGGGAAAGTGAGCAGTTCTTC.

V and J are TRBV2 and TRBJ1-5; 7 bases agree with TRBD1. Germline values: CDR1 SNHLY, CDR2 FYNNEI. The CDR3 is 17 residues long. The junction had 10 bases not matched to a gene; V was cut back by 5 bases and J by 0 bases. DNA for the CDR3: TGTGCCAGCAGTACTCGACAGGGCGAGGATAGCAATCAGCCCCAGCATTTT. It translates to CASSTRQGEDSNQPQHF.

This clonotype was picked up many times. V is TRBV7-9 and J is TRBJ1-1; 8 bases map to TRBD1. With 5 bases clipped from V and 2 bases from J, the junction kept 4 bases outside the gene matches. The CDR3 extends over 14 amino acids. The germline CDR1 and CDR2 sequences are SEHNR and FQNEAQ (reference sequence). This CDR3 reads CASSHGQGNTEAFF. DNA of the CDR3: TGTGCCAGCAGCCACGGACAGGGCAACACTGAAGCTTTCTTT.

This clonotype has at least ten counts. This sequence joins TRBV7-9 and TRBJ1-4; D is undetermined. Germline CDR1 and CDR2: SEHNR and FQNEAQ (reference sequence). Deletions cut 5 bases from V and 4 bases from J, with 14 bases between. There are 15 residues in the CDR3. Written as DNA, the CDR3 is TGTGCCAGCAGCCCAACGGTGGGCTATAATGAAAAACTGTTTTTT. This sequence encodes CASSPTVGYNEKLFF.

There are many counts of this clonotype. The CDR3 ends on some other residue instead of the conserved phenylalanine or tryptophan, so this is likely a read error. Because the CDR3's place on the DNA is in doubt, the DNA is left out and the CDR3 is given as listed by TCRdb. The chain employs TRBV7-2 and TRBJ2-3; the table gives TRBD1 as D, unverified against the DNA. The CDR3 is 16 amino acids in total, end residues counted. The germline gives CDR1 SGHTA, CDR2 FQGNSA. The CDR3: CASSRDRGLETQYFGP.